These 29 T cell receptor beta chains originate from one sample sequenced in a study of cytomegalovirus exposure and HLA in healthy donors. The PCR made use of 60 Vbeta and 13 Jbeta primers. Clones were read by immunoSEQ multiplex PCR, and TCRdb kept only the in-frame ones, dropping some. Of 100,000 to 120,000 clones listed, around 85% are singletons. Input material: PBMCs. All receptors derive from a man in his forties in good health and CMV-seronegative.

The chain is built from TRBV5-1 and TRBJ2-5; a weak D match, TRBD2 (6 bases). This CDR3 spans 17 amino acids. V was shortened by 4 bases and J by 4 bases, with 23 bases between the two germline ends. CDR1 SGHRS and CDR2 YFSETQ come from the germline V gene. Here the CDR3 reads CASSLRTTRLPTETQYF. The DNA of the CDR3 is TGCGCCAGCAGCCTTCGGACTACCCGTCTACCAACAGAGACCCAGTACTTC.

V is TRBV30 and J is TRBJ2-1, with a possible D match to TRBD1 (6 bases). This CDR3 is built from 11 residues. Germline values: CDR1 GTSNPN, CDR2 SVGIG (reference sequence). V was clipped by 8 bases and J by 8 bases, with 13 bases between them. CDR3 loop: CAHGGADEQFF. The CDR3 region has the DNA TGTGCCCATGGGGGCGCGGATGAGCAGTTCTTC. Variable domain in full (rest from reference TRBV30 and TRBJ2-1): SQTIHQWPATLVQPVGSPLSLECTVEGTSNPNLYWYRQAAGRGLQLLFYSVGIGQISSEVPQNLSASRPQDRQFILSSKKLLLSDSGFYLCAHGGADEQFFGPGTRLTVL.

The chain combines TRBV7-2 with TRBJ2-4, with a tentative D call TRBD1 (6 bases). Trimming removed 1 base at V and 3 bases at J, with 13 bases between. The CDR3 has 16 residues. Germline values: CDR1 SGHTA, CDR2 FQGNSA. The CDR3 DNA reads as TGTGCCAGCAGCTTAGAAGCTGGACAGAGCAAAAACATTCAGTACTTC. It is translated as CASSLEAGQSKNIQYF. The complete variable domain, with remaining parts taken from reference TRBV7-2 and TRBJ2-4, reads GAGVSQSPSNKVTEKGKDVELRCDPISGHTALYWYRQSLGQGLEFLIYFQGNSAPDKSGLPSDRFSAERTGGSVSTLTIQRTQQEDSAVYLCASSLEAGQSKNIQYFGAGTRLSVL.

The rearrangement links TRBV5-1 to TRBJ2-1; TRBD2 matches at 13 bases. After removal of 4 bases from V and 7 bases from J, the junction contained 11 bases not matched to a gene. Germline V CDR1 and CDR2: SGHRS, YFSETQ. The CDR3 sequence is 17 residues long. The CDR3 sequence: CASSNLPGTSGENEQFF. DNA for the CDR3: TGCGCCAGCAGCAACCTTCCCGGGACTAGCGGGGAGAATGAGCAGTTCTTC.

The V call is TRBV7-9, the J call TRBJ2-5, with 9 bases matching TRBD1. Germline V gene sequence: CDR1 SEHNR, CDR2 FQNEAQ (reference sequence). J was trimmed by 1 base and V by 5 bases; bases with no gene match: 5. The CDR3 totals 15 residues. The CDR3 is CASSPGTGPQETQYF. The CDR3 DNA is TGTGCCAGCAGCCCCGGGACAGGGCCCCAAGAGACCCAGTACTTC.

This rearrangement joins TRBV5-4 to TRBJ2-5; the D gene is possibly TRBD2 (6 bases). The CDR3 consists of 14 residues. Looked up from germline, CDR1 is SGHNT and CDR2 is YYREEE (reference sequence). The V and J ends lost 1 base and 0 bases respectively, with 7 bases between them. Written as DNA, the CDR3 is TGTGCCAGCAGCTTGCGGACTAACCAAGAGACCCAGTACTTC. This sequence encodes CASSLRTNQETQYF.

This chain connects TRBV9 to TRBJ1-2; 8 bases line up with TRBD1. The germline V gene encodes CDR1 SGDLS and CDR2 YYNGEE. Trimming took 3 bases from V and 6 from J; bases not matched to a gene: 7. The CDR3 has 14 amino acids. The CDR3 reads CASSGRTGHHGYTF. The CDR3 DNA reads TGTGCCAGCAGCGGACGGACAGGGCATCATGGCTACACCTTC.

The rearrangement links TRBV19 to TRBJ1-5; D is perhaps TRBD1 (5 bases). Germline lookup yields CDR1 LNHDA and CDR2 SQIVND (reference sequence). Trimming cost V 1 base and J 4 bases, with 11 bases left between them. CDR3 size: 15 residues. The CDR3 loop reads CASSIAPAGNQPQHF. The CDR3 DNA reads TGTGCCAGTAGTATAGCCCCGGCAGGGAATCAGCCCCAGCATTTT.

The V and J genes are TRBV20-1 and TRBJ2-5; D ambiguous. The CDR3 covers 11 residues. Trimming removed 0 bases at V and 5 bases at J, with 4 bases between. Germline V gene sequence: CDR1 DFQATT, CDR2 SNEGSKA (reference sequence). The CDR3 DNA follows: TGCAGTGCTAGAGAAAGCGAGACCCAGTACTTC. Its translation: CSARESETQYF.

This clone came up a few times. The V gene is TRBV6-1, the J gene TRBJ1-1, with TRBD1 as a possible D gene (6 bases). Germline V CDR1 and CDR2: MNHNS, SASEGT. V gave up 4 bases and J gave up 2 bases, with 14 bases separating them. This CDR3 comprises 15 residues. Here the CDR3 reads CASSVEQGVNTEAFF. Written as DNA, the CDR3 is TGTGCCAGCAGTGTCGAACAGGGAGTAAACACTGAAGCTTTCTTT.

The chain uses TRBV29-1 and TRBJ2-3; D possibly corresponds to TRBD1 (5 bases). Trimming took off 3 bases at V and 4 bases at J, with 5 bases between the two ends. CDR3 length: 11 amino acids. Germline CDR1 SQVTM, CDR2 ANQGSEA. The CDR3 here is CSVDRADTQYF. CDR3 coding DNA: TGCAGCGTTGACAGGGCAGATACGCAGTATTTT.

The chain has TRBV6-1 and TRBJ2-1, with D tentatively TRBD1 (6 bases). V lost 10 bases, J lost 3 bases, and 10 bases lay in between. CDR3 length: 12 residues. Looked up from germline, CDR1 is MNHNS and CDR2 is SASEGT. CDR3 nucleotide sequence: TGTGCCACGGGACAAAGCTACAATGAGCAGTTCTTC. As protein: CATGQSYNEQFF.

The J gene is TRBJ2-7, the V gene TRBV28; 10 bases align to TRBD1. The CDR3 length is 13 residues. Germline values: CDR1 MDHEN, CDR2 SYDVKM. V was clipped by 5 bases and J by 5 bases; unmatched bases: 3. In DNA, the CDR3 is TGTGCCAGCAGTGGGACAGGGGCCCACGAGCAGTACTTC. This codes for CASSGTGAHEQYF.

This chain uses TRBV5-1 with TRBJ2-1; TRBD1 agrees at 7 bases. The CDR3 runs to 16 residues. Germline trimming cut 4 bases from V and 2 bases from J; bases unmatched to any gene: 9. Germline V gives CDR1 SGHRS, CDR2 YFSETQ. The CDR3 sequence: CASSSLQGQAYNEQFF. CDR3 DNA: TGCGCCAGCAGCAGCCTACAGGGGCAGGCCTACAATGAGCAGTTCTTC.

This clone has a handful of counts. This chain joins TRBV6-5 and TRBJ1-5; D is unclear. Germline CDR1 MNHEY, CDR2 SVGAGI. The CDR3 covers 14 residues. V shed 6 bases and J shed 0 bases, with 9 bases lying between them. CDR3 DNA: TGTGCCAGCAGCCCCCTGTATAGCAATCAGCCCCAGCATTTT. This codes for CASSPLYSNQPQHF.

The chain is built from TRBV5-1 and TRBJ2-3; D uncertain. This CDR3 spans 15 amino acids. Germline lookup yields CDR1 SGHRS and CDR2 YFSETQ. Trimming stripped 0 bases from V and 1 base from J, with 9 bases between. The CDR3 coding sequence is TGCGCCAGCAGCTTGGGGTGGTCGGGCACAGATACGCAGTATTTT. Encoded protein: CASSLGWSGTDTQYF.

For the CDR3, the DNA is TGTGCCAGCAGCCAAGATCCCATTGCAGGGGCTGGAAACACCATATATTTT. This codes for CASSQDPIAGAGNTIYF. The V and J genes are TRBV4-2 and TRBJ1-3; the D gene is possibly TRBD1 (6 bases). The CDR3 is made up of 17 amino acids. Germline assignment: CDR1 LGHNA and CDR2 YNFKEQ. Trimming cost V 0 bases and J 2 bases, with 14 bases left between them.

The CDR3 is CASSPRYGNYGYTF. The CDR3 DNA reads as TGTGCCAGCAGCCCCAGATACGGGAACTATGGCTACACCTTC. The chain is built from TRBV5-4 and TRBJ1-2; no definite D call. Trimming took off 4 bases at V and 2 bases at J, with 12 bases between the two ends. This CDR3 has 14 residues. Germline assignment: CDR1 SGHNT and CDR2 YYREEE (reference sequence).

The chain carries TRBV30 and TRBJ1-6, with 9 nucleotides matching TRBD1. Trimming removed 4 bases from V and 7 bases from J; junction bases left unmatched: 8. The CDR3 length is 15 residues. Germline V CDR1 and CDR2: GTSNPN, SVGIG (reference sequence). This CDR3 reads CAWINQGTGNSPLHF. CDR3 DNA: TGTGCCTGGATAAACCAGGGGACAGGGAATTCACCCCTCCACTTT.

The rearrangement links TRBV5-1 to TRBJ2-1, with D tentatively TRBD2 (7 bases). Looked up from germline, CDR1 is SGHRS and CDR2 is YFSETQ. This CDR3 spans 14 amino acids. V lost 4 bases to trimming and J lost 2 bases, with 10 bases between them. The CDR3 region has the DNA TGCGCCAGCAGCCACGGGGGGCCCTACAATGAGCAGTTCTTC. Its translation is CASSHGGPYNEQFF.

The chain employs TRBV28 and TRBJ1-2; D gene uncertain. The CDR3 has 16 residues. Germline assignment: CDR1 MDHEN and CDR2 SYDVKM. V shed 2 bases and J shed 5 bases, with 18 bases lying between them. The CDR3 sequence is CASSLPGSLLRYGYTF. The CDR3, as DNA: TGTGCCAGCAGTTTACCGGGATCACTTTTAAGATATGGCTACACCTTC.

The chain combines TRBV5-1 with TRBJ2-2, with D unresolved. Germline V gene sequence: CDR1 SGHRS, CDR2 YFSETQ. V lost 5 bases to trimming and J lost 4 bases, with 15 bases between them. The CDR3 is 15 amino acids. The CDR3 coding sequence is TGCGCCAGCAGTCTAAGTCCCCCACCCACCGGGGAGCTGTTTTTT. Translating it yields CASSLSPPPTGELFF. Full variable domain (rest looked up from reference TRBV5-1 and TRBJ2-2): KAGVTQTPRYLIKTRGQQVTLSCSPISGHRSVSWYQQTPGQGLQFLFEYFSETQRNKGNFPGRFSGRQFSNSRSEMNVSTLELGDSALYLCASSLSPPPTGELFFGEGSRLTVL.

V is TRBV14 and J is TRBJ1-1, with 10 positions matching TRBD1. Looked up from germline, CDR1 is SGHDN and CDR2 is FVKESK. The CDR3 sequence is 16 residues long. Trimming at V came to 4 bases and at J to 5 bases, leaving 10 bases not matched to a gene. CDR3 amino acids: CASSLGGTGARTEAFF. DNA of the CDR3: TGTGCCAGCAGCCTTGGCGGGACAGGGGCGCGTACTGAAGCTTTCTTT.

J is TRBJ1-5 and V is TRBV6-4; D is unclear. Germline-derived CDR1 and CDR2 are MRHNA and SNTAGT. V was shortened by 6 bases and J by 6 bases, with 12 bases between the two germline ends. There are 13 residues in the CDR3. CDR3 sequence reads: CASSSEPFQPQHF. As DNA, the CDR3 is TGTGCCAGCAGCAGCGAGCCGTTTCAGCCCCAGCATTTT.

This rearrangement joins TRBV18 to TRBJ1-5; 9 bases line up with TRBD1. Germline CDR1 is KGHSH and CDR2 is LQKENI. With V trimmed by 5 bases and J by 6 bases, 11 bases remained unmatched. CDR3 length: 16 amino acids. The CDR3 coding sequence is TGTGCCAGCTCAGCCGCTTCAACAGGGGGCAGTCAGCCCCAGCATTTT. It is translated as CASSAASTGGSQPQHF. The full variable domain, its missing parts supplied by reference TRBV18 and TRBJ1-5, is NAGVMQNPRHLVRRRGQEARLRCSPMKGHSHVYWYRQLPEEGLKFMVYLQKENIIDESGMPKERFSAEFPKEGPSILRIQQVVRGDSAAYFCASSAASTGGSQPQHFGDGTRLSIL.

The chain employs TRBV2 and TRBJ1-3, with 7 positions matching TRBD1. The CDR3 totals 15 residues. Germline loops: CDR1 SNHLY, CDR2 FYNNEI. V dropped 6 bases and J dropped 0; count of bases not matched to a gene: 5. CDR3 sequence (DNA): TGTGCCAGCAGGACAGGGACGAGCTCTGGAAACACCATATATTTT. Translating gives CASRTGTSSGNTIYF.

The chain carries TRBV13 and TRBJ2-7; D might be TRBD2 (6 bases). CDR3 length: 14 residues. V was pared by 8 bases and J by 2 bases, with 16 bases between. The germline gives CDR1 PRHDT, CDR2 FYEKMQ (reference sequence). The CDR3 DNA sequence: TGTGCCAGCTCGGGGTTAGGAGGGACCTACGAGCAGTACTTC. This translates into CASSGLGGTYEQYF.

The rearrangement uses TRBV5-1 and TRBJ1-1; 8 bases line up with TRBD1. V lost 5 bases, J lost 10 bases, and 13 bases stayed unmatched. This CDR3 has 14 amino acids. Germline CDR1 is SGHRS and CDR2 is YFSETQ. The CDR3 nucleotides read TGCGCCAGCAGTCTCTCCGGGACAGGAAACGCAGCTTTCTTT. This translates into CASSLSGTGNAAFF.

The CDR3 loop is CASSVAIYNSPLHF. The CDR3, as DNA: TGTGCCAGCAGTGTAGCAATCTATAATTCACCCCTCCACTTT. This chain links TRBV6-6 with TRBJ1-6; D gene ambiguous. This CDR3 is built from 14 residues. Looked up from germline, CDR1 is MNHNY and CDR2 is SVGAGI (reference sequence). V lost 5 bases to trimming and J lost 3 bases, with 8 bases between them.